This TCR beta chain was captured in a study of blood T cell repertoires in COVID-19. Study background: The United States, Italy and Spain were the sources of the acute and convalescent COVID-19 samples. PBMCs, B-cell-depleted T cells, or T cells provided the cDNA or gDNA that made up the material.

Per the original methods: The assay estimated nucleated cells by amplifying reference gene primers. Sequencing used immunoSEQ multiplex PCR; TCRdb keeps in-frame clones, though not all of them. That table gives V, J and clone size, and the DNA gave D and trimming. The sample holds fewer than 150,000 clones, about 87% seen once. Germline loops: CDR1 KGHSH, CDR2 LQKENI. V was trimmed by 6 bases and J by 1 base, leaving 15 bases between them. The CDR3 totals 15 residues. The source of this sequence is a woman in her 70s with acute or convalescent COVID-19. The specimen was peripheral blood. J is TRBJ1-1 and V is TRBV18; no clear D gene. The CDR3 nucleotides read TGTGCCAGCTCGCCTCCTTCGAGCCGGAACACTGAAGCTTTCTTT. Translating gives CASSPPSSRNTEAFF. Together with reference TRBV18 and TRBJ1-1, the CDR3 gives the full variable domain: NAGVMQNPRHLVRRRGQEARLRCSPMKGHSHVYWYRQLPEEGLKFMVYLQKENIIDESGMPKERFSAEFPKEGPSILRIQQVVRGDSAAYFCASSPPSSRNTEAFFGQGTRLTVV.